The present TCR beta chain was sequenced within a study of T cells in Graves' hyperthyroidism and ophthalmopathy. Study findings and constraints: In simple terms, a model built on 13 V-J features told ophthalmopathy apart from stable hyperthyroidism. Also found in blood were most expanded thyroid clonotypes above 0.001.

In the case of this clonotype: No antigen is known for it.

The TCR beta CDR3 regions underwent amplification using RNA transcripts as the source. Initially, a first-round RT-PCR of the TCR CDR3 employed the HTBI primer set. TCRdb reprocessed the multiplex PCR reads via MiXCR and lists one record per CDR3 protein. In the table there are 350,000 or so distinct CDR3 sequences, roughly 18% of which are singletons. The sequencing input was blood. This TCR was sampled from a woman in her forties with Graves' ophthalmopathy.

CDR3 amino acids: CASSPLVPGQGALGYTF. DNA for the CDR3: TGTGCCAGCAGCCCCCTGGTCCCGGGACAGGGGGCGCTTGGCTACACCTTC. The chain uses TRBV6-1 and TRBJ1-2; 12 bases fit TRBD1. Per germline, CDR1 MNHNS and CDR2 SASEGT. V lost 6 bases and J lost 7; bases outside the gene matches: 15. The CDR3 extends over 17 amino acids.